This TCR beta chain appears in the sequencing data of a study of regulatory T cells in long-lasting Graves disease. Time point denoted: newly diagnosed GD, antithyroid drugs for less than 3 months. PBMC-extracted RNA yielded the TCR library. Graves' disease diagnosis followed American Thyroid Association guidelines. The sample holds one count of this clonotype. Germline values: CDR1 KGHSH, CDR2 LQKENI. Between the trimmed V and J ends, which lost 8 bases and 0 bases, there was a span of 35 bases. This CDR3 has 21 amino acids. For TCR beta, libraries came from iRepertoire HTBI primers and Arm-PCR of CDR3 regions. MiXCR was run by TCRdb on the multiplex PCR reads, yielding one entry per CDR3 protein. Here the sample spans over 500,000 distinct CDR3 sequences, 16% being singletons. A further study also used this sample, focusing on T cells in Graves' hyperthyroidism and ophthalmopathy. That paper states: HTBI primers were the set used in a first-round RT-PCR of the TCR CDR3.

The source was peripheral blood mononuclear cells (PBMCs), collected at new diagnosis, from a patient treated with antithyroid drugs. V gene TRBV18 combines with J gene TRBJ2-7; the D call may be TRBD1 or TRBD2 (5 bases each). The clonotype originates from a woman in her 30s with Graves disease. The CDR3 is CASPPTTPTVIERGPSYEQYF. DNA for the CDR3: TGTGCCAGCCCCCCGACTACACCGACGGTTATAGAACGGGGACCCTCCTACGAGCAGTACTTC. Full variable domain (remainder filled in from reference TRBV18 and TRBJ2-7): NAGVMQNPRHLVRRRGQEARLRCSPMKGHSHVYWYRQLPEEGLKFMVYLQKENIIDESGMPKERFSAEFPKEGPSILRIQQVVRGDSAAYFCASPPTTPTVIERGPSYEQYFGPGTRLTVT.